One sample yielded the 2 T cell receptor beta chains listed below, sequenced in a study of OX40 agonist ivuxolimab in advanced cancers. Produced via immunoSEQ multiplex PCR; TCRdb's table is partial and in-frame only. Of tens of thousands of clones in the sample, 85% to 95% were seen once. Source: CD4+ or CD8+ T cells sorted from blood, taken in a trial of the OX40 agonist ivuxolimab. The receptors come from an adult with an advanced solid tumor such as melanoma, head and neck, liver or kidney cancer.

This clone was found once. The CDR3 bases are TGCAGCGTTGCCCCGGGATCAGGGGCTGGAAACACCATATATTTT. Residues: CSVAPGSGAGNTIYF. The rearrangement uses TRBV29-1 and TRBJ1-3; D might be TRBD1 (6 bases). With 4 bases removed from V and 2 bases from J, the gap between germline ends came to 15 bases. The CDR3 sequence is 15 residues long. Germline-derived CDR1 and CDR2 are SQVTM and ANQGSEA.

The chain uses TRBV18 and TRBJ2-1, with a possible D match to TRBD1 (5 bases). This CDR3 spans 11 amino acids. V shed 2 bases and J shed 11 bases, with 7 bases lying between them. Germline CDR1 and CDR2: KGHSH and LQKENI. The CDR3 is CASSPGAKQFF. As DNA, the CDR3 is TGTGCCAGCTCACCAGGGGCTAAGCAGTTCTTC.